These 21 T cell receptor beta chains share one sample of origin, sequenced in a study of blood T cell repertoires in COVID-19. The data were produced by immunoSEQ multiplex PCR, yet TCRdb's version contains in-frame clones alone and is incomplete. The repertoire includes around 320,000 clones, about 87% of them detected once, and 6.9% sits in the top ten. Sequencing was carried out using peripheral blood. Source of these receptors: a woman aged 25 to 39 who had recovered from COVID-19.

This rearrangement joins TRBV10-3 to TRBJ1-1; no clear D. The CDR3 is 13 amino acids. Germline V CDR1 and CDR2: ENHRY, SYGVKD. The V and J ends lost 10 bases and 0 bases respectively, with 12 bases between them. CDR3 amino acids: CATLGTLNTEAFF. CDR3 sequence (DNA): TGTGCCACCTTGGGCACCTTGAACACTGAAGCTTTCTTT.

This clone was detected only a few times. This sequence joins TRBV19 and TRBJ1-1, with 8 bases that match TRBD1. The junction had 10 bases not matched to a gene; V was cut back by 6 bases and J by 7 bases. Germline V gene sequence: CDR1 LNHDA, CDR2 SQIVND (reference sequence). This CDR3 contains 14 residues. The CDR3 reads CASRAGQVRLEAFF. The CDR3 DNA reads TGTGCCAGTAGGGCGGGACAGGTAAGACTTGAAGCTTTCTTT.

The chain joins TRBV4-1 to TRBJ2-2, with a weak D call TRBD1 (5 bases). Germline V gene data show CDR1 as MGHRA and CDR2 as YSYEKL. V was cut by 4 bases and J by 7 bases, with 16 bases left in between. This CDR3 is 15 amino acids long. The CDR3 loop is CASSPGQGPSGELFF. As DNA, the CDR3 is TGCGCCAGCAGCCCCGGGCAGGGCCCAAGCGGGGAGCTGTTTTTT.

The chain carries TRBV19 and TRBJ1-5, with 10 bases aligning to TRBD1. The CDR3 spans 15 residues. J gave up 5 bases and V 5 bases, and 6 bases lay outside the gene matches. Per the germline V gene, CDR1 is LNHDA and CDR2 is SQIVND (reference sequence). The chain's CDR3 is CASSPPGQGYQPQHF. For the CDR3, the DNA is TGTGCCAGTAGTCCCCCGGGACAGGGGTATCAGCCCCAGCATTTT.

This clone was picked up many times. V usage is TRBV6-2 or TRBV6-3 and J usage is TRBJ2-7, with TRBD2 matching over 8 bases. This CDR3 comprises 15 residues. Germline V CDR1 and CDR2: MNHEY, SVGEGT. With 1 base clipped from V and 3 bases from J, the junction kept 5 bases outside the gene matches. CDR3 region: CASSYYGTRLYEQYF. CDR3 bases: TGTGCCAGCAGTTACTATGGGACTAGGCTCTACGAGCAGTACTTC.

The CDR3: CASSLAAGTGELFF. CDR3 nucleotide sequence: TGTGCCAGCAGCTTAGCGGCGGGTACCGGGGAGCTGTTTTTT. The rearrangement links TRBV7-9 to TRBJ2-2, with D perhaps TRBD2 (5 bases). The CDR3 totals 14 residues. Per germline, CDR1 SEHNR and CDR2 FQNEAQ (reference sequence). Trimming shortened V by 0 bases and J by 5 bases, and 7 bases separated the two germline ends.

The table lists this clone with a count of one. The CDR3 DNA reads as TGTGCCAGCAGCTTTTCTAGCGGGGGGGCCGTTATGAGACAGTTCTTC. Amino acid sequence: CASSFSSGGAVMRQFF. The gene calls are TRBV7-9 and TRBJ2-1; 12 nucleotides match TRBD2. Germline CDR1 SEHNR, CDR2 FQNEAQ (reference sequence). V was clipped by 3 bases and J by 13 bases; unmatched bases: 13. CDR3 size: 16 residues.

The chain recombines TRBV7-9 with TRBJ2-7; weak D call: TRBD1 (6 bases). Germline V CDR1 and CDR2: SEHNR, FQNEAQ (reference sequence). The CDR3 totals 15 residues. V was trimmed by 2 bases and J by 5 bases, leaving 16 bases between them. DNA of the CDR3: TGTGCCAGCAGCTTACTGGGACAACCTTTCCACGAGCAGTACTTC. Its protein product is CASSLLGQPFHEQYF.

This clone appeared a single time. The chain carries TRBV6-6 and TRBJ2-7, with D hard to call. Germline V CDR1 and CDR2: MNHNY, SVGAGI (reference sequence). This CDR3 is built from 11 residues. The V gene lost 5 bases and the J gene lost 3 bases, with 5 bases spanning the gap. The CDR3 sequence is CASSLYYEQYF. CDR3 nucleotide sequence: TGTGCCAGCAGTCTTTACTACGAGCAGTACTTC.

CDR3 protein: CASSLEGRGAMNTEAFF. The CDR3 nucleotides are TGCGCCAGCAGCTTGGAGGGCCGGGGAGCTATGAACACTGAAGCTTTCTTT. The chain recombines TRBV5-1 with TRBJ1-1; the D is unclear. Trimming cost V 0 bases and J 0 bases, with 15 bases left between them. CDR1 SGHRS and CDR2 YFSETQ come from the germline V gene. CDR3 size: 17 residues.

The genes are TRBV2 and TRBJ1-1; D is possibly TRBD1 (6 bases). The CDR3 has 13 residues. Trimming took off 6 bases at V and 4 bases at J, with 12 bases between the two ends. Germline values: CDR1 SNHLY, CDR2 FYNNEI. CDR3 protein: CASSTTGSTEAFF. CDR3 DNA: TGTGCCAGCAGCACCACAGGGTCCACTGAAGCTTTCTTT.

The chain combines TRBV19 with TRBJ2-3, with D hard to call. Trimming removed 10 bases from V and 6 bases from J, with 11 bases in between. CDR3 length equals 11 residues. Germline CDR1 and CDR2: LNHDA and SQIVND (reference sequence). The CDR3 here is CATTTWDTQYF. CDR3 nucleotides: TGTGCCACAACGACTTGGGATACGCAGTATTTT. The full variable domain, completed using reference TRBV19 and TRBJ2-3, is DGGITQSPKYLFRKEGQNVTLSCEQNLNHDAMYWYRQDPGQGLRLIYYSQIVNDFQKGDIAEGYSVSREKKESFPLTVTSAQKNPTAFYLCATTTWDTQYFGPGTRLTVL.

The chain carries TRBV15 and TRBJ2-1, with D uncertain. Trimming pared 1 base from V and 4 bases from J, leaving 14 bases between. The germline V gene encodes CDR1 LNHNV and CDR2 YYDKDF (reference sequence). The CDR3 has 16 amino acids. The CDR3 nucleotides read TGTGCCACCAGCAGAGGTTTTGGAACAGAGTACAATGAGCAGTTCTTC. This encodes CATSRGFGTEYNEQFF.

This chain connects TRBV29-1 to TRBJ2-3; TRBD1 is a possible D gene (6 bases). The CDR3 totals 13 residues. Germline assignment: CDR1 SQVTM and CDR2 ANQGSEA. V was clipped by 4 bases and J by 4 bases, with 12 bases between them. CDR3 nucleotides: TGCAGCGTTGCTGGGGGCGTCCCAGATACGCAGTATTTT. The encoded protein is CSVAGGVPDTQYF.

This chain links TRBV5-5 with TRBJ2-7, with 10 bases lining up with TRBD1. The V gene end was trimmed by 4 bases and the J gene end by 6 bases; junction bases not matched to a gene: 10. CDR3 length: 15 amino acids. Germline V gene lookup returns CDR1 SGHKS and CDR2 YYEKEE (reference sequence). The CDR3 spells CASSLPGQGLGEQYF. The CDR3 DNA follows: TGTGCCAGCAGCCTTCCGGGACAGGGGTTGGGCGAGCAGTACTTC.

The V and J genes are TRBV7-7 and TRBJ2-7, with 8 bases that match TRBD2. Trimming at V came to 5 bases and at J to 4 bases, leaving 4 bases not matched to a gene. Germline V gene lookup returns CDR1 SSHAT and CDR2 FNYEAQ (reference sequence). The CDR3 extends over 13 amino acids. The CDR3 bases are TGTGCCAGCAGCCCAGCGGGGGAATACGAGCAGTACTTC. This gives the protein CASSPAGEYEQYF.

The CDR3 spells CASSLSGGGGLELFF. The CDR3 region has the DNA TGTGCCAGCAGCTTATCAGGCGGGGGGGGATTGGAGCTGTTTTTT. The rearrangement uses TRBV7-2 and TRBJ2-2; 9 bases line up with TRBD2. The junction had 8 bases not matched to a gene; V was cut back by 2 bases and J by 10 bases. This CDR3 is built from 15 residues. Germline values: CDR1 SGHTA, CDR2 FQGNSA.

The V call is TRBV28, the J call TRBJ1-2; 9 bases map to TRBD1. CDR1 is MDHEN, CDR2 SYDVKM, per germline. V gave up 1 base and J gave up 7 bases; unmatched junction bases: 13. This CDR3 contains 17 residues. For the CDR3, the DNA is TGTGCCAGCAGTTTATTGCCCGACAGGGGGAAGTATGTTGGCTACACCTTC. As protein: CASSLLPDRGKYVGYTF.

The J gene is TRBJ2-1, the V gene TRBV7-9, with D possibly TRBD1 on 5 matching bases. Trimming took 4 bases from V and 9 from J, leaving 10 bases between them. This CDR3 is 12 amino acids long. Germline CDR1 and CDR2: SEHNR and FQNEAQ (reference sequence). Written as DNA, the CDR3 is TGTGCCAGCAGCTCCGGACAAGGTGAGCAGTTCTTC. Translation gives CASSSGQGEQFF.

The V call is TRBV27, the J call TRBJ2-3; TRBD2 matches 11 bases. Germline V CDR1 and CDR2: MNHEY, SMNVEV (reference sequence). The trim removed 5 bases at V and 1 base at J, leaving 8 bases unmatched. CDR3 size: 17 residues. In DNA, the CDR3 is TGTGCCAGCAGTCCGAAACTAGCGGGGGTGCGCACAGATACGCAGTATTTT. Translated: CASSPKLAGVRTDTQYF.

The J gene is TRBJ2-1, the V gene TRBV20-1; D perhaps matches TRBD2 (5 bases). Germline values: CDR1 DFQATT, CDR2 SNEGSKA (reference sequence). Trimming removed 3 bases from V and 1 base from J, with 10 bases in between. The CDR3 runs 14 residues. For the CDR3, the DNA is TGCAGTGCTAGTTCGGACTTTTCCTACAATGAGCAGTTCTTC. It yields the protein CSASSDFSYNEQFF.